This TCR beta chain is drawn from a study of identical twins. This clonotype occurred a few times. One entry per CDR3 protein, called by TCRdb with MiXCR from the 5' RACE reads. Counted here are roughly 230,000 distinct CDR3 sequences, roughly 8% occurring once; the ten biggest clones make up over 2.5%. These same data were also listed under a study on yellow fever vaccine responses in identical twins.

The sequenced sample was CD8+ T cells sorted from blood. This TCR was sampled from a woman aged 18-35 years in good health.

The DNA of the CDR3 is TGTGCCAGCAGCCCCAGGTTTAACGGGAGATATGACAATGAGCAGTTCTTC. It yields the protein CASSPRFNGRYDNEQFF. The J gene is TRBJ2-1, the V gene TRBV7-9, with a weak D call TRBD2 (6 bases). Germline CDR1 is SEHNR and CDR2 is FQNEAQ (reference sequence). V gave up 5 bases and J gave up 5 bases, with 22 bases separating them. The CDR3 spans 17 residues.